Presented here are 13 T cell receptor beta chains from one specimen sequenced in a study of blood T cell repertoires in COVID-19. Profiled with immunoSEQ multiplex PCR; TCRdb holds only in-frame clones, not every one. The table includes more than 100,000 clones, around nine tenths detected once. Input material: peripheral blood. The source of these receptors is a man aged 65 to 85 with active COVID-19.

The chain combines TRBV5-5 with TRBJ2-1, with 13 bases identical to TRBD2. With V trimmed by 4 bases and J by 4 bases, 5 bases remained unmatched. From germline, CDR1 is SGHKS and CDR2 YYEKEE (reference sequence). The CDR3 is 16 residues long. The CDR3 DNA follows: TGTGCCAGCAGCGGAGGACTAGCGGGAGAGTACAATGAGCAGTTCTTC. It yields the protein CASSGGLAGEYNEQFF.

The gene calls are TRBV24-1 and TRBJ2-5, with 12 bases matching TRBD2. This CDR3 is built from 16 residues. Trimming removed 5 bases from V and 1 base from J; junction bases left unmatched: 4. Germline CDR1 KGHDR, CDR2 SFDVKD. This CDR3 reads CATSVGLAGRQETQYF. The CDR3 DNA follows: TGTGCCACCAGTGTTGGACTAGCGGGACGCCAAGAGACCCAGTACTTC.

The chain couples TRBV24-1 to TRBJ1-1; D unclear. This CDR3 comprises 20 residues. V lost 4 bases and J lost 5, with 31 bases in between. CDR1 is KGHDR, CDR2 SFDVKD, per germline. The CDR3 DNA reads TGTGCCACCAGTGAAAGATCAACTCCCCCGACAACAAGGCAAAGGACTGAAGCTTTCTTT. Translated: CATSERSTPPTTRQRTEAFF.

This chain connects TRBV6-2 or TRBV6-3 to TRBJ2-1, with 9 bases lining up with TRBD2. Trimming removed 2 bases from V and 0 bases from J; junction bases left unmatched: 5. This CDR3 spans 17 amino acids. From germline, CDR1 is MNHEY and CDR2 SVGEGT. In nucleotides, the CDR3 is TGTGCCAGCAGTTACCCGACTAGCGGAGGCTCCTACAATGAGCAGTTCTTC. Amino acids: CASSYPTSGGSYNEQFF.

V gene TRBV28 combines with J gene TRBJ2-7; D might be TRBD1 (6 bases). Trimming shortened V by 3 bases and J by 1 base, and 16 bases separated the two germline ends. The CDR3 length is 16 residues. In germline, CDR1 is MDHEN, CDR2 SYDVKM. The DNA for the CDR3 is TGTGCCAGCAGTTTCGAGCACAGGGTTAGGTCCTACGAGCAGTACTTC. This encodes CASSFEHRVRSYEQYF.

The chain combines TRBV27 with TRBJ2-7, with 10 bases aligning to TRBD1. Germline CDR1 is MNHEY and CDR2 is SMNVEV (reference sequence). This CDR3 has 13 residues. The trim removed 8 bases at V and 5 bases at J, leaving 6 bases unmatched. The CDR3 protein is CASRGQGVHEQYF. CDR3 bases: TGTGCCAGCCGTGGACAGGGGGTCCACGAGCAGTACTTC.

The CDR3 bases are TGTGCCAGCAGAACGGGGGGGGCGTGGGGGGAGAACACTGAAGCTTTCTTT. As protein: CASRTGGAWGENTEAFF. The V call is TRBV27, the J call TRBJ1-1; tentative D call: TRBD1 (6 bases). CDR1 is MNHEY, CDR2 SMNVEV, per germline (reference sequence). The CDR3 loop spans 17 amino acids. The V end was cut by 6 bases, the J end by 1 base, with 21 bases between.

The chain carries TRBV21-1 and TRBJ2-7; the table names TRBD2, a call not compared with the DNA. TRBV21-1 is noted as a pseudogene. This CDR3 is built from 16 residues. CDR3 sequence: CASSKGTSGSRCEQYF. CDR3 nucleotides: TGTGCCAGCAGCAAAGGAACTAGCGGGAGTCGGTGCGAGCAGTACTTC.

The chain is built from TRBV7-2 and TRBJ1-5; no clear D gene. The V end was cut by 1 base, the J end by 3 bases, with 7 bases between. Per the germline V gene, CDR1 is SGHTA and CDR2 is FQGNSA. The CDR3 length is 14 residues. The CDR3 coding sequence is TGTGCCAGCAGCTTAGGGGCAGTCAATCAGCCCCAGCATTTT. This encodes CASSLGAVNQPQHF.

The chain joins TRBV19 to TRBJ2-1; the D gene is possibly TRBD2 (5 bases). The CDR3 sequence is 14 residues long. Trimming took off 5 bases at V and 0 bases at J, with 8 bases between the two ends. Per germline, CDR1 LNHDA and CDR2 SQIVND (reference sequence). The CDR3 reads CASSGGSSYNEQFF. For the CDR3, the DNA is TGTGCCAGTAGTGGAGGTAGCTCCTACAATGAGCAGTTCTTC.

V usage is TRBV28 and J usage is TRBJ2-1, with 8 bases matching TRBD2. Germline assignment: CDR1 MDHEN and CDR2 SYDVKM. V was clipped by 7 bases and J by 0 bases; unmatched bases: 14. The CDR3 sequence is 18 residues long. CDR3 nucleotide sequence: TGTGCCAGCAAGGGTTATAGCGGGGCCACAAGCTCCTACAATGAGCAGTTCTTC. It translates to CASKGYSGATSSYNEQFF.

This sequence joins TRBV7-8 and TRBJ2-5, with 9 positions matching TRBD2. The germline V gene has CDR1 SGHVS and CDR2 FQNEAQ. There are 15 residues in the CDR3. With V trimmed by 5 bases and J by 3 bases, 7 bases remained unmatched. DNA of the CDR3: TGTGCCAGCAGCCGCCGTAAGCGGGGGGAAGAGACCCAGTACTTC. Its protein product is CASSRRKRGEETQYF.

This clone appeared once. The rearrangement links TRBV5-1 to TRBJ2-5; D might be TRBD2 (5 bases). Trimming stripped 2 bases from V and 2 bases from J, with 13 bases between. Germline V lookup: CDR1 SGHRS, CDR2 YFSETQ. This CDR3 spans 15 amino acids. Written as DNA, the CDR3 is TGCGCCAGCAGCTTAGTGGGCGGGCCGCAAGAGACCCAGTACTTC. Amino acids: CASSLVGGPQETQYF.